A single sample gave rise to the 32 T cell receptor beta chains below, sequenced in a study of OX40 agonist ivuxolimab in advanced cancers. The repertoire was sequenced with immunoSEQ multiplex PCR; TCRdb's copy has only in-frame clones and lacks some. Among tens of thousands of clones, around nine tenths were seen once, and the ten largest hold roughly 0.79%. The material was CD4+ or CD8+ T cells sorted from blood, obtained in a trial of the OX40 agonist ivuxolimab. These receptors were obtained from an adult with an advanced solid tumor such as melanoma, head and neck, liver or kidney cancer.

This chain links TRBV6-5 with TRBJ2-1; D is perhaps TRBD1 or TRBD2 (5 bases each). The V and J ends lost 2 bases and 3 bases respectively, with 8 bases between them. This CDR3 region has 14 residues. Germline assignment: CDR1 MNHEY and CDR2 SVGAGI. This CDR3 reads CASSYKRGYNEQFF. The CDR3 DNA reads TGTGCCAGCAGTTACAAGAGGGGCTACAATGAGCAGTTCTTC.

J is TRBJ2-7 and V is TRBV5-1; maybe TRBD1 (6 bases). Germline CDR1 reads SGHRS; CDR2 reads YFSETQ. V lost 2 bases, J lost 6 bases, and 9 bases lay in between. CDR3 length: 12 residues. The CDR3 region has the DNA TGCGCCAGCAGCTTACAGGGCTCCGAGCAGTACTTC. Translation gives CASSLQGSEQYF. The full variable domain, rest sourced from reference TRBV5-1 and TRBJ2-7, is KAGVTQTPRYLIKTRGQQVTLSCSPISGHRSVSWYQQTPGQGLQFLFEYFSETQRNKGNFPGRFSGRQFSNSRSEMNVSTLELGDSALYLCASSLQGSEQYFGPGTRLTVT.

The chain is built from TRBV6-5 and TRBJ2-3, with D possibly being TRBD1 or TRBD2 (6 bases each). The V gene lost 5 bases and the J gene lost 5 bases, with 11 bases spanning the gap. This CDR3 region has 13 residues. Germline values: CDR1 MNHEY, CDR2 SVGAGI. Here the CDR3 DNA reads TGTGCCAGCAGTCCGGGGGCCGAAGATACGCAGTATTTT. The encoded protein is CASSPGAEDTQYF.

The table lists this clone with a count of one. This chain uses TRBV19 with TRBJ1-5; possible D gene TRBD1, 6 bases. The germline V and J ends were trimmed by 11 bases and 2 bases, with 13 bases remaining between them. From germline, CDR1 is LNHDA and CDR2 SQIVND (reference sequence). This CDR3 contains 13 residues. The CDR3 region has the DNA TGTGCCCTGGGGGCCCAGGGCAATCAGCCCCAGCATTTT. It codes for CALGAQGNQPQHF.

This chain uses TRBV5-4 with TRBJ2-3; D possibly matches TRBD1 or TRBD2 (5 bases each). Germline V gives CDR1 SGHNT, CDR2 YYREEE (reference sequence). Trimming left V 3 bases short and J 6 bases short, with 14 bases between. CDR3 size: 14 residues. CDR3 region: CASSSGWGSDTQYF. The CDR3 nucleotides are TGTGCCAGCAGCTCTGGGTGGGGGAGTGATACGCAGTATTTT.

The chain recombines TRBV11-2 with TRBJ1-4; weak D call: TRBD1 (5 bases). V dropped 5 bases and J dropped 8 bases, with 12 bases sitting between them. This CDR3 region has 13 residues. Per the germline V gene, CDR1 is SGHAT and CDR2 is FQNNGV. DNA for the CDR3: TGTGCCAGCAGCGCAGGGTTGTCGGAAAAACTGTTTTTT. This gives the protein CASSAGLSEKLFF.

The chain recombines TRBV10-3 with TRBJ1-1; tentative D call: TRBD1 (6 bases). This CDR3 comprises 16 residues. Trimming shortened V by 8 bases and J by 1 base, and 20 bases separated the two germline ends. Looked up from germline, CDR1 is ENHRY and CDR2 is SYGVKD. The CDR3 sequence: CAIGQPGAVKNTEAFF. CDR3 nucleotides: TGTGCCATCGGACAGCCGGGGGCGGTTAAGAACACTGAAGCTTTCTTT.

The chain joins TRBV28 to TRBJ2-7, with 8 bases lining up with TRBD2. The CDR3 totals 15 residues. The ends lost 3 bases at V and 4 bases at J; junction bases unmatched: 8. CDR1 and CDR2 from the germline V gene are MDHEN and SYDVKM. CDR3 in amino acids: CASSLGGGHPYEQYF. CDR3 sequence (DNA): TGTGCCAGCAGTTTGGGCGGGGGGCACCCGTACGAGCAGTACTTC.

The rearrangement joins TRBV11-2 to TRBJ1-2; 7 bases agree with TRBD1. V was clipped by 5 bases and J by 0 bases; unmatched bases: 6. Germline V CDR1 and CDR2: SGHAT, FQNNGV. The CDR3 has 15 amino acids. The CDR3, as DNA: TGTGCCAGCAGCAAGTTTCAGGGGGCTAACTATGGCTACACCTTC. It codes for CASSKFQGANYGYTF.

The chain employs TRBV10-3 and TRBJ2-1; TRBD1 agrees at 10 bases. This CDR3 comprises 15 residues. Germline CDR1 is ENHRY and CDR2 is SYGVKD. V trimming: 0 bases; J trimming: 8 bases; junction bases outside the gene matches: 4. CDR3 in amino acids: CAISESGQGRDEQFF. DNA of the CDR3: TGTGCCATCAGTGAGTCGGGACAGGGGAGGGATGAGCAGTTCTTC.

This clone was seen only once. The J gene is TRBJ2-2, the V gene TRBV29-1; D is ambiguous. Trimming removed 7 bases from V and 1 base from J, with 10 bases in between. The V gene's germline CDR1 is SQVTM and CDR2 ANQGSEA. The CDR3 extends over 13 amino acids. The CDR3 loop is CSGQTQNTGELFF. The CDR3 coding sequence is TGCAGCGGGCAAACACAGAACACCGGGGAGCTGTTTTTT.

V and J are TRBV28 and TRBJ2-4, with D tentatively TRBD1 (6 bases). The germline gives CDR1 MDHEN, CDR2 SYDVKM. The CDR3 runs 13 residues. The CDR3 DNA follows: TGTGGCTCAGGGGTCCCGGCCAAAAACATTCAGTACTTC. This codes for CGSGVPAKNIQYF.

The chain employs TRBV7-2 and TRBJ2-1; 10 positions match TRBD2. CDR1 and CDR2 (germline): SGHTA, FQGNSA. The V gene end was trimmed by 3 bases and the J gene end by 3 bases; junction bases not matched to a gene: 2. CDR3 length: 15 amino acids. The CDR3 DNA reads TGTGCCAGCAGCTTCACTAGCGGGAACTACAATGAGCAGTTCTTC. Amino acid sequence: CASSFTSGNYNEQFF.

This chain uses TRBV14 with TRBJ1-5; TRBD1 is a possible D gene (5 bases). V shed 4 bases and J shed 5 bases, with 27 bases lying between them. The CDR3 loop spans 19 amino acids. The V gene's germline CDR1 is SGHDN and CDR2 FVKESK. CDR3 nucleotide sequence: TGTGCCAGCAGCCGCGGGGGAGCGGATATTTCCTTTGTCGATCAGCCCCAGCATTTT. Translated, it gives CASSRGGADISFVDQPQHF.

This chain links TRBV30 with TRBJ2-5, with D possibly matching TRBD1 (6 bases). The V gene's germline CDR1 is GTSNPN and CDR2 SVGIG (reference sequence). This CDR3 has 14 amino acids. Trimming pared 3 bases from V and 7 bases from J, leaving 18 bases between. The CDR3: CAWSPGHSLGTQYF. For the CDR3, the DNA is TGTGCCTGGAGCCCGGGACATAGTCTAGGGACCCAGTACTTC.

The gene calls are TRBV19 and TRBJ1-5; tentative D call: TRBD1 (5 bases). The CDR3 has 16 amino acids. Trimming removed 10 bases at V and 7 bases at J, with 26 bases between. Germline V gene sequence: CDR1 LNHDA, CDR2 SQIVND (reference sequence). CDR3 sequence (DNA): TGTGCCACCAAACGCGGGGGGAAGGGGTCTCTCCAGCCCCAGCATTTT. Translating gives CATKRGGKGSLQPQHF.

The chain uses TRBV29-1 and TRBJ2-5; 11 positions match TRBD2. The CDR3 has 15 residues. Germline-derived CDR1 and CDR2 are SQVTM and ANQGSEA. J gave up 6 bases and V 0 bases, and 6 bases lay outside the gene matches. The CDR3 region has the DNA TGCAGCGTTGAAGAATTCCCTAGCGGGAGGAAGACCCAGTACTTC. It translates to CSVEEFPSGRKTQYF.

This rearrangement joins TRBV18 to TRBJ2-2; D ambiguous. CDR1 is KGHSH and CDR2 is LQKENI in the germline V gene. V lost 3 bases to trimming and J lost 6 bases, with 8 bases between them. This CDR3 has 13 amino acids. In DNA, the CDR3 is TGTGCCAGCTCACCTATCGGATCCGGGGAGCTGTTTTTT. This gives the protein CASSPIGSGELFF.

This clone was counted once. This chain joins TRBV6-5 and TRBJ2-5, with D possibly matching TRBD2 (6 bases). The V and J ends lost 6 bases and 5 bases respectively, with 16 bases between them. The germline V gene encodes CDR1 MNHEY and CDR2 SVGAGI. CDR3 length: 14 residues. The CDR3 is CASRTGLMGETQYF. DNA for the CDR3: TGTGCCAGCAGGACGGGACTCATGGGGGAGACCCAGTACTTC.

V is TRBV2 and J is TRBJ2-7, with D uncertain. The CDR3 is made up of 14 amino acids. Trimming stripped 6 bases from V and 0 bases from J, with 12 bases between. Germline-derived CDR1 and CDR2 are SNHLY and FYNNEI. For the CDR3, the DNA is TGTGCCAGCAGGGTCCTGAGGAGCTCCTACGAGCAGTACTTC. Its translation is CASRVLRSSYEQYF. Together with reference TRBV2 and TRBJ2-7, the CDR3 gives the full variable domain: EPEVTQTPSHQVTQMGQEVILRCVPISNHLYFYWYRQILGQKVEFLVSFYNNEISEKSEIFDDQFSVERPDGSNFTLKIRSTKLEDSAMYFCASRVLRSSYEQYFGPGTRLTVT.

The V and J genes are TRBV27 and TRBJ2-1, with D possibly TRBD1 on 5 matching bases. Germline V CDR1 and CDR2: MNHEY, SMNVEV (reference sequence). The CDR3 covers 13 residues. Trimming pared 5 bases from V and 6 bases from J, leaving 11 bases between. CDR3 coding DNA: TGTGCCAGCAGTAGCCGGACAAGCAATGAGCAGTTCTTC. It translates to CASSSRTSNEQFF.

DNA of the CDR3: TGTGCCAGCAGTTACGGGACAGGGCAGCCTGAAGCTTTCTTT. This sequence encodes CASSYGTGQPEAFF. V is TRBV6-5 and J is TRBJ1-1; 9 nucleotides agree with TRBD1. Germline V gene sequence: CDR1 MNHEY, CDR2 SVGAGI. The CDR3 sequence is 14 residues long. The V gene end was trimmed by 2 bases and the J gene end by 6 bases; junction bases not matched to a gene: 4.

V is TRBV30 and J is TRBJ1-6, with 7 bases matching TRBD1. CDR1 is GTSNPN, CDR2 SVGIG, per germline (reference sequence). The CDR3 totals 16 residues. The trim removed 3 bases at V and 7 bases at J, leaving 12 bases unmatched. The CDR3 DNA reads TGTGCCTGGAGGGAGAAGAGGACAGGCCGAAATTCACCCCTCCACTTT. This translates into CAWREKRTGRNSPLHF.

The chain has TRBV11-3 and TRBJ2-5; possible D gene TRBD2, 5 bases. Germline V gene lookup returns CDR1 SGHNT and CDR2 YENEEA. V lost 1 base and J lost 5, with 11 bases in between. This CDR3 is 14 amino acids long. This CDR3 reads CASSLAEGEETQYF. The DNA of the CDR3 is TGTGCCAGCAGCTTAGCCGAGGGCGAGGAGACCCAGTACTTC.

The chain carries TRBV18 and TRBJ2-2, with D possibly being TRBD2 (6 bases). The V end lost 1 base, the J end lost 0 bases, and 9 bases lay between the germline ends. Germline loops: CDR1 KGHSH, CDR2 LQKENI. The CDR3 extends over 16 amino acids. The CDR3 region is CASSPLAASNTGELFF. The CDR3 coding sequence is TGTGCCAGCTCACCACTAGCGGCCTCGAACACCGGGGAGCTGTTTTTT. The whole variable domain, remainder taken from reference TRBV18 and TRBJ2-2, is NAGVMQNPRHLVRRRGQEARLRCSPMKGHSHVYWYRQLPEEGLKFMVYLQKENIIDESGMPKERFSAEFPKEGPSILRIQQVVRGDSAAYFCASSPLAASNTGELFFGEGSRLTVL.

The chain combines TRBV30 with TRBJ2-7, with no clear D. The V gene lost 2 bases and the J gene lost 1 base, with 12 bases spanning the gap. CDR1 and CDR2 (germline): GTSNPN, SVGIG (reference sequence). This CDR3 is 14 amino acids long. CDR3 in amino acids: CAWSTGGLSYEQYF. The CDR3 nucleotides are TGTGCCTGGAGTACGGGCGGCCTATCCTACGAGCAGTACTTC.

The chain uses TRBV19 and TRBJ2-1; D is perhaps TRBD1 (6 bases). The germline V gene encodes CDR1 LNHDA and CDR2 SQIVND (reference sequence). V lost 0 bases, J lost 13 bases, and 16 bases lay in between. The CDR3 consists of 14 residues. The CDR3 loop is CASSIDNGQGTQFF. The DNA for the CDR3 is TGTGCCAGTAGTATAGATAATGGCCAGGGGACCCAGTTCTTC.

J is TRBJ1-1 and V is TRBV5-5; possibly TRBD1 for D (6 bases). Germline V gives CDR1 SGHKS, CDR2 YYEKEE (reference sequence). V was trimmed by 3 bases and J by 10 bases, leaving 19 bases between them. The CDR3 covers 14 residues. The CDR3 spells CASSSPPQGGAAFF. CDR3 nucleotide sequence: TGTGCCAGCAGCTCCCCTCCACAGGGTGGGGCAGCTTTCTTT.

The genes are TRBV30 and TRBJ2-7; D may correspond to TRBD1 or TRBD2 (6 bases each). Germline lookup yields CDR1 GTSNPN and CDR2 SVGIG (reference sequence). The CDR3 spans 16 residues. Between the trimmed V and J ends, which lost 0 bases and 5 bases, there was a span of 20 bases. CDR3 in amino acids: CAWSVRGRLAGNEQYF. The DNA for the CDR3 is TGTGCCTGGAGTGTACGGGGGCGACTTGCCGGGAACGAGCAGTACTTC.

This rearrangement joins TRBV7-2 to TRBJ2-7, with 15 nucleotides matching TRBD2. The J segment lost 6 bases and the V segment lost 1 base, leaving 1 base of the junction unmatched. Germline CDR1 and CDR2: SGHTA and FQGNSA. CDR3 length: 15 amino acids. DNA for the CDR3: TGTGCCAGCAGCTTAGAGGGACTAGCGGGAGGCGAGCAGTACTTC. It codes for CASSLEGLAGGEQYF.

The chain uses TRBV11-1 and TRBJ2-2; TRBD2 matches at 8 bases. CDR1 is SGHAT, CDR2 FQDESV, per germline (reference sequence). Trimming removed 2 bases from V and 4 bases from J; junction bases left unmatched: 6. There are 16 residues in the CDR3. Here the CDR3 reads CASSLSSGSFTGELFF. Here the CDR3 DNA reads TGTGCCAGCAGCTTATCAAGCGGGAGTTTCACCGGGGAGCTGTTTTTT.

The chain carries TRBV5-1 and TRBJ1-1; maybe TRBD1 (5 bases). The V gene lost 4 bases and the J gene lost 8 bases, with 15 bases spanning the gap. Germline loops: CDR1 SGHRS, CDR2 YFSETQ. This CDR3 comprises 13 residues. The chain's CDR3 is CASSNPGTAEAFF. As DNA, the CDR3 is TGCGCCAGCAGCAACCCCGGGACGGCCGAAGCTTTCTTT.